The clone carrying this T cell receptor (beta chain) was observed a few times. The antigen remains undetermined. The data were obtained in a study of metastatic and nonmetastatic thyroid tumors. General observations from the study: Within blood and tumor, benign nodules reportedly had significantly lower TCR beta diversity than malignant thyroid tumors did.

With MiXCR, TCRdb reprocessed the PCR reads. The sample includes about 38,000 clones, 25% to 30% of them seen just once. Each patient went into thyroid surgery without having received any treatment. The CDR3 has 14 residues. Germline lookup yields CDR1 MNHNS and CDR2 SASEGT. V lost 4 bases to trimming and J lost 1 base, with 9 bases between them. V is TRBV6-1 and J is TRBJ2-3; D is ambiguous. The origin of this receptor is a female donor with papillary thyroid cancer or a benign thyroid nodule (not recorded which). Some clones in this sample may be carry-over from other donors' samples. Source material: blood. CDR3 residues: CASSGWQRTDTQYF. CDR3 DNA: TGTGCCAGCAGTGGTTGGCAGCGCACAGATACGCAGTATTTT.